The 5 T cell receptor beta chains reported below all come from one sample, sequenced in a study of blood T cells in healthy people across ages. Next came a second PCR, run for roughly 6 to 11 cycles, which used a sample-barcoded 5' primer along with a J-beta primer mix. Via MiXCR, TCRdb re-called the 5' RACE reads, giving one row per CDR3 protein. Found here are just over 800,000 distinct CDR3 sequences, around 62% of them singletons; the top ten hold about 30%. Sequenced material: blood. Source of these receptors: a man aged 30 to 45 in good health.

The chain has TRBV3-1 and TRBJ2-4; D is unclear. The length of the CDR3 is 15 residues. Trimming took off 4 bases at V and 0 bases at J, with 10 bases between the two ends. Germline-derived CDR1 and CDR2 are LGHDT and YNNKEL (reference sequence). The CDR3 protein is CASSPSYGAKNIQYF. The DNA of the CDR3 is TGTGCCAGCAGCCCATCATATGGAGCCAAAAACATTCAGTACTTC.

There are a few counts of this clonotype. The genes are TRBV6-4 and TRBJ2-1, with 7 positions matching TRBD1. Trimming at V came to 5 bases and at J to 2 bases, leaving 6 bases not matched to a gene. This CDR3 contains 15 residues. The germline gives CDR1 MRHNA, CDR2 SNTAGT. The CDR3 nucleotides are TGTGCCAGCAGTCCCGACAGGGACACCTACAATGAGCAGTTCTTC. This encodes CASSPDRDTYNEQFF.

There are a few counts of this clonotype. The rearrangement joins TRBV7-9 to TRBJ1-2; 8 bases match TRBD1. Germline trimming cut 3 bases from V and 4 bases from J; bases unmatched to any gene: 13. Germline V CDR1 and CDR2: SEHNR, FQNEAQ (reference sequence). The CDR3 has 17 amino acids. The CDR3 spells CASSLSSRGPFPYGYTF. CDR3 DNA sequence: TGTGCCAGCAGCTTGTCTTCCAGGGGGCCCTTCCCCTATGGCTACACCTTC. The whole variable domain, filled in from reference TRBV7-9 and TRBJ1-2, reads DTGVSQNPRHKITKRGQNVTFRCDPISEHNRLYWYRQTLGQGPEFLTYFQNEAQLEKSRLLSDRFSAERPKGSFSTLEIQRTEQGDSAMYLCASSLSSRGPFPYGYTFGSGTRLTVV.

The CDR3 DNA follows: TGTGCCAGCAGCCCCTCCCGCAGGGCGGAGACCCAGTACTTC. This encodes CASSPSRRAETQYF. V is TRBV11-2 and J is TRBJ2-7; possible D gene TRBD1, 5 bases. The tail of the sequence fits TRBJ2-5 better, so the J call may be wrong. The CDR3 length is 14 residues. Germline CDR1 and CDR2: SGHAT and FQNNGV.

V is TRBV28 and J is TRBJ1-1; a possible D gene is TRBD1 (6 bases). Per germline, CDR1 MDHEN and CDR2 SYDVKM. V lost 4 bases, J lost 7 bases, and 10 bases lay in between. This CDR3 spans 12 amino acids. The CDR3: CASSYGQFEAFF. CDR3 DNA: TGTGCCAGCAGTTACGGACAGTTTGAAGCTTTCTTT. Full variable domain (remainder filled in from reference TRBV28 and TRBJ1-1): DVKVTQSSRYLVKRTGEKVFLECVQDMDHENMFWYRQDPGLGLRLIYFSYDVKMKEKGDIPEGYSVSREKKERFSLILESASTNQTSMYLCASSYGQFEAFFGQGTRLTVV.